This passage covers 23 T cell receptor beta chains from one sample sequenced in a study of T cell responses to AZD1222 COVID-19 vaccine. Using immunoSEQ multiplex PCR, the repertoire was profiled, and TCRdb retains in-frame clones only, with some absent. The data hold about 130,000 clones, with around nine tenths observed a single time. The input for sequencing was peripheral blood, taken on day 0 of AZD1222 vaccination. Every receptor here comes from an adult in good health.

The rearrangement uses TRBV20-1 and TRBJ1-4; D ambiguous. V was cut by 0 bases and J by 8 bases, with 4 bases left in between. Germline lookup yields CDR1 DFQATT and CDR2 SNEGSKA (reference sequence). CDR3 length: 11 residues. The CDR3 reads CSARDREKLFF. Written as DNA, the CDR3 is TGCAGTGCTAGAGATCGGGAAAAACTGTTTTTT.

A few counts support this clone. The chain is built from TRBV7-9 and TRBJ1-2; the D gene is possibly TRBD1 (6 bases). CDR1 and CDR2 from the germline V gene are SEHNR and FQNEAQ (reference sequence). The CDR3 length is 14 residues. The germline V and J ends were trimmed by 0 bases and 4 bases, with 9 bases remaining between them. CDR3 bases: TGTGCCAGCAGCTTAGCGCCAGGGGTCTATGGCTACACCTTC. Translated, it gives CASSLAPGVYGYTF.

The CDR3 sequence: CASRFPGGYTEAFF. The CDR3 bases are TGTGCCAGCAGATTCCCCGGGGGCTACACTGAAGCTTTCTTT. The chain links TRBV7-9 to TRBJ1-1, with D possibly matching TRBD1 (6 bases). CDR3 size: 14 residues. Germline V CDR1 and CDR2: SEHNR, FQNEAQ (reference sequence). V dropped 6 bases and J dropped 3 bases, with 14 bases sitting between them. Based on the CDR3 plus reference TRBV7-9 and TRBJ1-1, the full variable domain is DTGVSQNPRHKITKRGQNVTFRCDPISEHNRLYWYRQTLGQGPEFLTYFQNEAQLEKSRLLSDRFSAERPKGSFSTLEIQRTEQGDSAMYLCASRFPGGYTEAFFGQGTRLTVV.

V gene TRBV4-1 combines with J gene TRBJ1-2, with unresolved D. The ends were cut back, 3 bases at V and 2 bases at J, with 16 bases in the middle. Germline CDR1 MGHRA, CDR2 YSYEKL. This CDR3 region has 16 residues. The CDR3 region is CASSQTVPPANYGYTF. DNA of the CDR3: TGCGCCAGCAGCCAGACCGTTCCGCCGGCCAACTATGGCTACACCTTC.

The chain recombines TRBV6-5 with TRBJ2-1; TRBD2 agrees at 11 bases. Germline-derived CDR1 and CDR2 are MNHEY and SVGAGI. Losses at the gene ends were 5 bases for V and 9 bases for J; bases not matched to a gene: 9. This CDR3 comprises 15 residues. CDR3 nucleotide sequence: TGTGCCAGCAGTCAGGGGACTAGCGGTGCGGGTGAGCAGTTCTTC. Protein sequence: CASSQGTSGAGEQFF.

The gene calls are TRBV5-1 and TRBJ2-7; TRBD1 agrees at 10 bases. Unmatched junction bases numbered 8, after V lost 4 bases and J lost 7 bases. Germline CDR1 reads SGHRS; CDR2 reads YFSETQ. The length of the CDR3 is 14 residues. The CDR3 reads CASSPGTGAWEQYF. In DNA form, the CDR3 reads TGCGCCAGCAGCCCCGGGACAGGGGCTTGGGAGCAGTACTTC.

This chain uses TRBV19 with TRBJ1-2; TRBD1 agrees at 10 bases. With 6 bases clipped from V and 8 bases from J, the junction kept 12 bases outside the gene matches. Germline CDR1 is LNHDA and CDR2 is SQIVND (reference sequence). The CDR3 length is 15 residues. The CDR3 spells CASSRLGQGESGYTF. The DNA of the CDR3 is TGTGCCAGTAGCCGACTCGGACAGGGGGAATCCGGCTACACCTTC.

As to this clone: At the DNA level, this CDR3 is encoded by other sequences in the same sample as well. The gene calls are TRBV28 and TRBJ1-1; D uncertain. The germline gives CDR1 MDHEN, CDR2 SYDVKM. This CDR3 contains 14 residues. Deletions cut 2 bases from V and 0 bases from J, with 7 bases between. The CDR3 sequence: CASSLGTLNTEAFF. The DNA for the CDR3 is TGTGCCAGCAGTTTAGGCACGTTGAACACTGAAGCTTTCTTT.

The V call is TRBV7-2, the J call TRBJ1-4; TRBD1 is a possible D gene (5 bases). CDR1 is SGHTA and CDR2 is FQGNSA in the germline V gene. Trimming took off 4 bases at V and 8 bases at J, with 14 bases between the two ends. The CDR3 spans 14 residues. CDR3 in amino acids: CASSSREGPEKLFF. The DNA for the CDR3 is TGTGCCAGCAGCTCCCGGGAGGGGCCCGAAAAACTGTTTTTT.

The V call is TRBV5-1, the J call TRBJ2-2, with a weak D call TRBD1 (8 bases). The CDR3 is 17 amino acids. Germline lookup yields CDR1 SGHRS and CDR2 YFSETQ. V gave up 4 bases and J gave up 4 bases, with 20 bases separating them. CDR3 in DNA: TGCGCCAGCAGCCCCCCACTTACAGGGGGGGCCACCGGGGAGCTGTTTTTT. It yields the protein CASSPPLTGGATGELFF.

This chain connects TRBV7-2 to TRBJ2-1; 14 nucleotides agree with TRBD2. Trimming took 1 base from V and 5 from J; bases not matched to a gene: 4. The CDR3 spans 17 residues. Germline V gene sequence: CDR1 SGHTA, CDR2 FQGNSA. The CDR3 loop reads CASSLEGTSGSHNEQFF. In DNA form, the CDR3 reads TGTGCCAGCAGCTTAGAAGGGACTAGCGGGAGCCACAATGAGCAGTTCTTC. The variable domain in full, with the rest retrieved from reference TRBV7-2 and TRBJ2-1, is GAGVSQSPSNKVTEKGKDVELRCDPISGHTALYWYRQSLGQGLEFLIYFQGNSAPDKSGLPSDRFSAERTGGSVSTLTIQRTQQEDSAVYLCASSLEGTSGSHNEQFFGPGTRLTVL.

The CDR3, as DNA: TGTGCCAGCAGCTTGGGCCCCTACAATGAGCAGTTCTTC. It translates to CASSLGPYNEQFF. The chain uses TRBV5-4 and TRBJ2-1; no definite D call. The germline V gene encodes CDR1 SGHNT and CDR2 YYREEE (reference sequence). Trimming removed 0 bases at V and 2 bases at J, with 3 bases between. The CDR3 is 13 amino acids.

This clone was detected once. V is TRBV5-1 and J is TRBJ1-3; D ambiguous. There are 14 residues in the CDR3. The germline V gene encodes CDR1 SGHRS and CDR2 YFSETQ. V lost 0 bases, J lost 3 bases, and 7 bases lay in between. DNA of the CDR3: TGCGCCAGCAGCTTGGGGACGGGTGGAAACACCATATATTTT. This translates into CASSLGTGGNTIYF.

The rearrangement links TRBV7-6 to TRBJ1-2, with TRBD1 matching over 9 bases. In germline, CDR1 is SGHVS, CDR2 FNYEAQ. V gave up 5 bases and J gave up 8 bases; unmatched junction bases: 12. The CDR3 spans 15 residues. CDR3 sequence reads: CASSPITGGEGGYTF. The CDR3, as DNA: TGTGCCAGCAGCCCAATCACAGGGGGCGAGGGGGGCTACACCTTC.

The chain combines TRBV27 with TRBJ1-4; D unresolved. V lost 6 bases to trimming and J lost 6 bases, with 17 bases between them. This CDR3 is built from 15 residues. Germline loops: CDR1 MNHEY, CDR2 SMNVEV (reference sequence). In DNA form, the CDR3 reads TGTGCCAGCAGCCTAGGTGTGGCTTCATATGAAAAACTGTTTTTT. Amino acids: CASSLGVASYEKLFF.

The chain is built from TRBV27 and TRBJ2-3, with 10 bases aligning to TRBD1. Trimming took 4 bases from V and 14 from J; bases not matched to a gene: 21. CDR3 size: 17 residues. The germline gives CDR1 MNHEY, CDR2 SMNVEV (reference sequence). CDR3: CASSSSPPGQGPYGRYF. The CDR3 nucleotides are TGTGCCAGCAGTTCATCCCCCCCGGGACAGGGGCCCTACGGACGGTATTTT.

The V gene is TRBV5-8, the J gene TRBJ1-4; the D is unclear. Germline V gives CDR1 SGHTS, CDR2 YDEGEE. Between the trimmed V and J ends, which lost 2 bases and 0 bases, there was a span of 8 bases. The CDR3 is 15 amino acids. This chain's CDR3 is CASSLGQATNEKLFF. In DNA form, the CDR3 reads TGTGCCAGCAGCTTAGGGCAAGCAACTAATGAAAAACTGTTTTTT. Drawing the rest from reference TRBV5-8 and TRBJ1-4, the complete variable domain is EAGVTQSPTHLIKTRGQQATLRCSPISGHTSVYWYQQALGLGLQFLLWYDEGEERNRGNFPPRFSGRQFPNYSSELNVNALELEDSALYLCASSLGQATNEKLFFGSGTQLSVL.

V gene TRBV2 combines with J gene TRBJ1-1; maybe TRBD1 (5 bases). Trimming removed 8 bases from V and 4 bases from J, with 11 bases in between. This CDR3 comprises 12 residues. CDR1 is SNHLY, CDR2 FYNNEI, per germline. The CDR3 DNA sequence: TGTGCCAGCCGACGCAGGGTCACTGAAGCTTTCTTT. It specifies CASRRRVTEAFF. Full variable domain (outside the CDR3, taken from reference TRBV2 and TRBJ1-1): EPEVTQTPSHQVTQMGQEVILRCVPISNHLYFYWYRQILGQKVEFLVSFYNNEISEKSEIFDDQFSVERPDGSNFTLKIRSTKLEDSAMYFCASRRRVTEAFFGQGTRLTVV.

This clone appeared many times. The chain carries TRBV12-2 and TRBJ2-7; no DNA check was done on the table's D call, TRBD1. TRBV12-2 represents a pseudogene. This CDR3 contains 16 residues. DNA for the CDR3: TGTGCAAGTCGCTTTCAGGGAAAACAGGGAACCTACGAGCAGTACTTC. Translation: CASRFQGKQGTYEQYF.

This sequence joins TRBV19 and TRBJ1-5; D possibly corresponds to TRBD1 (5 bases). The CDR3 has 17 residues. Trimming took off 5 bases at V and 3 bases at J, with 20 bases between the two ends. Germline V CDR1 and CDR2: LNHDA, SQIVND (reference sequence). The CDR3 spells CASSLLRGDYYNQPQHF. Written as DNA, the CDR3 is TGTGCCAGTAGTCTCTTGAGAGGGGATTACTACAATCAGCCCCAGCATTTT.

This chain links TRBV25-1 with TRBJ2-2; tentative D call: TRBD1 (7 bases). The CDR3 is 15 amino acids. V lost 9 bases, J lost 3 bases, and 17 bases lay in between. In germline, CDR1 is MGHDK, CDR2 SYGVNS. In nucleotides, the CDR3 is TGTGCCAGATTATTAACAGGGGAGGACACCGGGGAGCTGTTTTTT. Its protein product is CARLLTGEDTGELFF. Together with reference TRBV25-1 and TRBJ2-2, the CDR3 gives the full variable domain: EADIYQTPRYLVIGTGKKITLECSQTMGHDKMYWYQQDPGMELHLIHYSYGVNSTEKGDLSSESTVSRIRTEHFPLTLESARPSHTSQYLCARLLTGEDTGELFFGEGSRLTVL.

The chain joins TRBV4-1 to TRBJ2-1; D is tentatively TRBD1 or TRBD2 (5 bases each). Germline V gene data show CDR1 as MGHRA and CDR2 as YSYEKL. The CDR3 length is 15 residues. V was trimmed by 3 bases and J by 8 bases, leaving 17 bases between them. CDR3 coding DNA: TGCGCCAGCAGCCATGAAAGGGGAGAGGGCCATGAGCAGTTCTTC. Encoded protein: CASSHERGEGHEQFF.

This clone was counted only a few times. This chain connects TRBV28 to TRBJ2-3; 7 bases line up with TRBD1. From germline, CDR1 is MDHEN and CDR2 SYDVKM. V was pared by 1 base and J by 3 bases, with 7 bases of the junction left unmatched. The CDR3 runs 16 residues. The CDR3 here is CASSLLDRDGTDTQYF. For the CDR3, the DNA is TGTGCCAGCAGTTTATTAGACAGGGATGGGACAGATACGCAGTATTTT.